The 17 T cell receptor beta chains below come from one sample, sequenced in a study of blood T cells in healthy people across ages. For the second PCR, which ran for about 6 to 11 cycles, a sample-barcoded 5' primer and a J-beta primer mix were used. MiXCR, run by TCRdb on the 5' RACE reads, gives a single entry per CDR3 protein. The sample holds some 1.5 million distinct CDR3 sequences, roughly 27% seen once. Source material: blood. The receptors here all came from a woman aged 25 to 45 in good health.

CDR3 sequence: CASSPGNRAEAFF. In nucleotides, the CDR3 is TGCGCCAGCAGCCCCGGGAACAGGGCTGAAGCTTTCTTT. The genes are TRBV5-1 and TRBJ1-1; a possible D gene is TRBD1 (6 bases). Trimming took off 4 bases at V and 6 bases at J, with 13 bases between the two ends. This CDR3 is 13 amino acids long. Germline V CDR1 and CDR2: SGHRS, YFSETQ.

This clonotype was counted a few times. V usage is TRBV12-3 or TRBV12-4 and J usage is TRBJ1-5; D is unresolved. CDR3 length: 15 amino acids. V was shortened by 2 bases and J by 2 bases, with 10 bases between the two germline ends. CDR3 sequence reads: CASSLSGPGNQPQHF. CDR3 coding DNA: TGTGCCAGCAGTTTAAGTGGGCCCGGCAATCAGCCCCAGCATTTT.

Only a few counts were recorded for this clonotype. The gene calls are TRBV28 and TRBJ2-1; 7 nucleotides match TRBD1. The CDR3 totals 15 residues. Germline V gene lookup returns CDR1 MDHEN and CDR2 SYDVKM. V trimming: 7 bases; J trimming: 6 bases; junction bases outside the gene matches: 12. CDR3 sequence (DNA): TGTGCCAGCAACTATGGACAGGCAAGCCTCAATGAGCAGTTCTTC. Protein: CASNYGQASLNEQFF.

This clonotype was seen ten or more times. The genes are TRBV5-1 and TRBJ2-5; 9 positions agree with TRBD2. Germline trimming cut 1 base from V and 5 bases from J; bases unmatched to any gene: 6. CDR1 is SGHRS and CDR2 is YFSETQ in the germline V gene. The CDR3 consists of 15 residues. CDR3 DNA: TGCGCCAGCAGCTTGTTATCTAGCGGGGCGGAGACCCAGTACTTC. This gives the protein CASSLLSSGAETQYF.

V gene TRBV28 combines with J gene TRBJ1-6, with 8 bases that match TRBD1. Trimming removed 6 bases from V and 4 bases from J; junction bases left unmatched: 8. The CDR3 totals 16 residues. CDR1 and CDR2 from the germline V gene are MDHEN and SYDVKM. The CDR3 DNA reads TGTGCCAGCAGAGCAGGGGGCGGCGGGTATAATTCACCCCTCCACTTT. This sequence encodes CASRAGGGGYNSPLHF.

The chain carries TRBV20-1 and TRBJ2-3, with no clear D. This CDR3 spans 12 amino acids. The germline V gene has CDR1 DFQATT and CDR2 SNEGSKA (reference sequence). The V end lost 4 bases, the J end lost 0 bases, and 5 bases lay between the germline ends. This chain's CDR3 is CSAIQSTDTQYF. The CDR3 DNA reads as TGCAGTGCTATTCAGAGCACAGATACGCAGTATTTT.

This clonotype occurred a few times. The chain uses TRBV6-6 and TRBJ2-5; D is perhaps TRBD1 or TRBD2 (5 bases each). The J call may be mistaken, given a closer DNA end match to TRBJ2-7. CDR1 is MNHNY and CDR2 is SVGAGI in the germline V gene (reference sequence). The CDR3 covers 13 residues. The CDR3 reads CASSYYGGDEQYF. CDR3 nucleotides: TGTGCCAGCAGTTACTATGGGGGAGACGAGCAGTACTTC.

This chain links TRBV5-1 with TRBJ2-1, with TRBD2 matching 7 bases. V lost 7 bases to trimming and J lost 1 base; unmatched junction nucleotides: 5. Germline-derived CDR1 and CDR2 are SGHRS and YFSETQ. This CDR3 comprises 14 residues. CDR3 DNA: TGCGCCAGCGGGATAGCGGGTTCCTACAATGAGCAGTTCTTC. Translation: CASGIAGSYNEQFF.

This rearrangement joins TRBV6-2 or TRBV6-3 to TRBJ1-5, with D maybe TRBD1 (6 bases). The CDR3 runs to 12 residues. The V end lost 7 bases, the J end lost 7 bases, and 11 bases lay between the germline ends. Germline CDR1 MNHEY, CDR2 SVGEGT. The CDR3 DNA reads TGTGCCAGCAAAACAGGGCCGCAGCCCCAGCATTTT. It specifies CASKTGPQPQHF.

This CDR3 reads CASSQSQGIQPQHF. The CDR3 DNA is TGTGCCAGCAGCCAATCCCAGGGAATACAGCCCCAGCATTTT. The chain links TRBV3-1 to TRBJ1-5, with a weak D call TRBD1 (5 bases). The CDR3 is 14 amino acids. Germline V gene lookup returns CDR1 LGHDT and CDR2 YNNKEL (reference sequence). Trimming stripped 2 bases from V and 7 bases from J, with 12 bases between.

This clonotype was seen ten or more times. The V call is TRBV5-1, the J call TRBJ2-3; maybe TRBD1 (6 bases). The V gene lost 5 bases and the J gene lost 4 bases, with 14 bases spanning the gap. This CDR3 region has 14 residues. Germline V lookup: CDR1 SGHRS, CDR2 YFSETQ. The CDR3 sequence is CASSSRGGADTQYF. The CDR3 nucleotides read TGCGCCAGCAGTTCACGAGGGGGAGCAGATACGCAGTATTTT.

This clonotype was recorded a few times. This sequence joins TRBV5-6 and TRBJ1-2, with D perhaps matching TRBD1 (5 bases). CDR1 is SGHDT, CDR2 YYEEEE, per germline. This CDR3 comprises 14 residues. The ends were cut back, 4 bases at V and 5 bases at J, with 15 bases in the middle. The CDR3 nucleotides read TGTGCCAGCAGCGGCCGGGGCAGAAGTTATGGCTACACCTTC. As protein: CASSGRGRSYGYTF. Full variable domain (remainder filled in from reference TRBV5-6 and TRBJ1-2): DAGVTQSPTHLIKTRGQQVTLRCSPKSGHDTVSWYQQALGQGPQFIFQYYEEEERQRGNFPDRFSGHQFPNYSSELNVNALLLGDSALYLCASSGRGRSYGYTFGSGTRLTVV.

CDR3 residues: CASGSPTGLSYEQYF. CDR3 nucleotide sequence: TGTGCTAGTGGTTCGCCGACAGGTCTCTCCTACGAGCAGTACTTC. The chain recombines TRBV12-5 with TRBJ2-7, with D possibly TRBD1 on 6 matching bases. The germline V and J ends were trimmed by 4 bases and 0 bases, with 13 bases remaining between them. CDR1 is LGHNT and CDR2 is FRNRAP in the germline V gene. The CDR3 loop spans 15 amino acids.

The sample holds a few counts of this clonotype. This chain uses TRBV29-1 with TRBJ2-3; D possibly corresponds to TRBD1 (6 bases). The CDR3 totals 11 residues. Deletions cut 6 bases from V and 5 bases from J, with 9 bases between. The V gene's germline CDR1 is SQVTM and CDR2 ANQGSEA. CDR3 DNA: TGCAGCGTAACAGGGAAAGATACGCAGTATTTT. As protein: CSVTGKDTQYF.

The V gene is TRBV20-1, the J gene TRBJ2-7; D perhaps matches TRBD1 (6 bases). The CDR3 has 12 residues. The germline V and J ends were trimmed by 5 bases and 2 bases, with 10 bases remaining between them. CDR1 and CDR2 from the germline V gene are DFQATT and SNEGSKA (reference sequence). The CDR3 DNA sequence: TGCAGTGCTTACAGGGCGGCCTACGAGCAGTACTTC. Translation: CSAYRAAYEQYF.

In this sample, this clonotype turned up a few times. The rearrangement joins TRBV28 to TRBJ1-1, with a tentative D call TRBD1 (6 bases). There are 14 residues in the CDR3. Germline assignment: CDR1 MDHEN and CDR2 SYDVKM. V was shortened by 8 bases and J by 1 base, with 14 bases between the two germline ends. The CDR3 here is CASGLTGSNTEAFF. The CDR3, as DNA: TGTGCCAGCGGCTTGACAGGATCGAACACTGAAGCTTTCTTT.

In its sample, this clonotype was seen a few times. A much larger clonotype is one base distant, so this may be a read error. The CDR3 is CATSDGSACEQYF. As DNA, the CDR3 is TGTGCCACCAGCGACGGGAGTGCCTGCGAGCAGTACTTC. The chain has TRBV24-1 and TRBJ2-7; D is perhaps TRBD2 (6 bases). V lost 7 bases and J lost 6, with 15 bases in between. This CDR3 comprises 13 residues. Germline V gives CDR1 KGHDR, CDR2 SFDVKD.